This passage covers 31 T cell receptor beta chains from one sample sequenced in a study of esophageal squamous cell carcinoma under preoperative chemotherapy. Time point: before preoperative PTX-NDP chemotherapy. TCRdb re-called the PCR reads through MiXCR, storing one row per CDR3 protein. The data show about 30,000 distinct CDR3 sequences, under 55% seen once. Specimen collection occurred from a patient given preoperative chemotherapy. All receptors derive from a human donor with esophageal squamous cell carcinoma. The donor label of this sample is uncertain.

In the case of this clonotype: Mismatch with germline at one junction end may stem from a read error. This sequence joins TRBV7-2 and TRBJ2-1, with 7 bases matching TRBD2. The CDR3 totals 15 residues. Germline values: CDR1 SGHTA, CDR2 FQGNSA. The CDR3 loop reads CASSLVAGADDKQFF. CDR3 in DNA: TGTGCCAGCAGCTTGGTGGCGGGAGCGGACGATAAGCAGTTCTTT.

In this sample, this clonotype turned up a few times. A single base separates this from a much larger clone, so it may be a read error. The chain carries TRBV10-2 and TRBJ2-7; possible D gene TRBD2, 6 bases. Germline V gene lookup returns CDR1 WSHSY and CDR2 SAAADI. V dropped 8 bases and J dropped 6 bases, with 11 bases sitting between them. This CDR3 is built from 11 residues. CDR3 in DNA: TGCGCCAGCGAGAGCGGGTTCGAGCAGTACTTC. Translation: CASESGFEQYF.

This clonotype has a handful of counts. J is TRBJ2-7 and V is TRBV28; 10 bases align to TRBD2. The CDR3 is 16 amino acids. V trimming: 5 bases; J trimming: 0 bases; junction bases outside the gene matches: 7. Per the germline V gene, CDR1 is MDHEN and CDR2 is SYDVKM. Written as DNA, the CDR3 is TGTGCCAGCAGTATGGCTAGCGGGGGCAGCTCCTACGAGCAGTACTTC. Translation gives CASSMASGGSSYEQYF.

The table lists this clonotype with many counts. The V and J genes are TRBV11-2 and TRBJ2-7; D remains unclear. Germline values: CDR1 SGHAT, CDR2 FQNNGV. CDR3 length: 14 residues. The V end was cut by 2 bases, the J end by 0 bases, with 8 bases between. CDR3 sequence: CASSLRESSYEQYF. CDR3 DNA sequence: TGTGCCAGCAGCTTAAGAGAGAGCTCCTACGAGCAGTACTTC.

The rearrangement joins TRBV6-1 to TRBJ2-7; a weak D match, TRBD1 (6 bases). V gave up 7 bases and J gave up 0 bases, with 22 bases separating them. The CDR3 consists of 17 residues. The germline V gene encodes CDR1 MNHNS and CDR2 SASEGT. The CDR3 DNA reads TGTGCCAGCACTCATAATCCTAATCAGGGGAGCTCCTACGAGCAGTACTTC. Residues: CASTHNPNQGSSYEQYF.

Within the sample, this clonotype is medium-sized. J is TRBJ2-7 and V is TRBV7-2; possible D gene TRBD2, 6 bases. The CDR3 covers 14 residues. Germline CDR1 and CDR2: SGHTA and FQGNSA. V was clipped by 1 base and J by 3 bases, with 10 bases between them. CDR3 nucleotide sequence: TGTGCCAGCAGCTTAGGCGGAGGGGTCTACGAGCAGTACTTC. As protein: CASSLGGGVYEQYF.

This clonotype has ten or more counts. The gene calls are TRBV6-1 and TRBJ2-5; perhaps TRBD2 as D (6 bases). The CDR3 contains 14 residues. Germline V gene lookup returns CDR1 MNHNS and CDR2 SASEGT. Trimming cost V 3 bases and J 8 bases, with 16 bases left between them. The CDR3 loop is CASSEEGYHDTQYF. DNA of the CDR3: TGTGCCAGCAGTGAGGAGGGCTACCATGACACCCAGTACTTC.

The table lists this clonotype with a few counts. The chain is built from TRBV10-3 and TRBJ2-5, with D tentatively TRBD1 or TRBD2 (5 bases each). Trimming left V 6 bases short and J 1 base short, with 15 bases between. Germline lookup yields CDR1 ENHRY and CDR2 SYGVKD. The CDR3 length is 15 residues. The CDR3 DNA reads TGTGCCATCAGCGGACAACCGAGCGGCCAAGAGACCCAGTACTTC. This sequence encodes CAISGQPSGQETQYF.

The chain carries TRBV12-3 or TRBV12-4 and TRBJ2-4; D is unclear. The CDR3 contains 14 residues. Trimming took off 11 bases at V and 13 bases at J, with 27 bases between the two ends. CDR3 residues: CACTSPGDQKIQYF. CDR3 nucleotides: TGTGCCTGTACCTCCCCCGGTGACCAAAAGATCCAGTACTTC.

This clonotype was seen many times. No conserved phenylalanine or tryptophan ends this CDR3, so it is likely a read error. It is unclear where the CDR3 begins or ends on the DNA, so no DNA is shown, and the CDR3 is as TCRdb lists it. The rearrangement joins TRBV6-5 to TRBJ2-7; TRBD2, the table's D call, was not compared with the DNA. The CDR3 is made up of 9 amino acids, end residues included. Germline V gives CDR1 MNHEY, CDR2 SVGAGI. Here the CDR3 reads CASSYELAG.

The chain employs TRBV12-3 or TRBV12-4 and TRBJ1-1; perhaps TRBD1 as D (6 bases). Trimming removed 6 bases from V and 6 bases from J, with 20 bases in between. The CDR3 spans 15 residues. CDR3 coding DNA: TGTGCCAGCAGCCCCGGGACACCCCCGAGTGCTGAAGCTTTCTTT. Protein product: CASSPGTPPSAEAFF.

In this sample, this clonotype turned up a few times. The CDR3 region has the DNA TGCGCCAGCAGCCAAGATCGGAACTGGGGGACAGGAGGCCACGAGCAGTACTTC. Translation gives CASSQDRNWGTGGHEQYF. The chain is built from TRBV4-1 and TRBJ2-7; 8 nucleotides align to TRBD1. CDR3 length: 18 residues. From germline, CDR1 is MGHRA and CDR2 YSYEKL. With 0 bases clipped from V and 5 bases from J, the junction kept 15 bases outside the gene matches.

This clonotype was seen repeatedly, ten times or more. It is unclear where the CDR3 begins or ends on the DNA, so no DNA is shown, and the CDR3 is as TCRdb lists it. The chain carries TRBV7-5 and TRBJ1-1. TRBV7-5 is termed a pseudogene. The CDR3 spans 15 amino acids, including both terminal residues. CDR3: CISVSEAPVRERAFF.

In nucleotides, the CDR3 is TGTGCCAGCGTCTCGGGGCTTAGGGCCAAAAACACGCAGTACTTC. Protein: CASVSGLRAKNTQYF. The V call is TRBV7-1, the J call TRBJ2-4; the D gene could be TRBD1 or TRBD2 (5 bases each). TRBV7-1 is given ORF status, its function remaining uncertain. This CDR3 is 15 amino acids long. Between the trimmed V and J ends, which lost 8 bases and 13 bases, there was a span of 27 bases.

Only a few counts were recorded for this clonotype. This chain uses TRBV7-2 with TRBJ2-5; TRBD2 aligns across 8 bases. The DNA end is a closer match to TRBJ2-4, so the J assignment may be wrong. Germline CDR1 reads SGHTA; CDR2 reads FQGNSA. The CDR3 totals 15 residues. CDR3 amino acids: CASSTSGIAKNIQYF. The CDR3, as DNA: TGTGCCAGCAGCACTAGCGGAATAGCCAAAAACATTCAGTACTTC.

This chain links TRBV7-9 with TRBJ2-1; D remains ambiguous. Germline CDR1 is SEHNR and CDR2 is FQNEAQ (reference sequence). Trimming pared 0 bases from V and 10 bases from J, leaving 10 bases between. The CDR3 contains 13 residues. For the CDR3, the DNA is TGTGCCAGCAGCTTAGCGCAAGGGCGCGAGCAGTTCTTC. This encodes CASSLAQGREQFF.

This clonotype was recorded at least ten times. CDR3 sequence: CASTPLGQAFDEQFF. The DNA of the CDR3 is TGCGCCAGCACCCCGCTGGGACAGGCCTTTGATGAGCAGTTCTTC. The gene calls are TRBV5-1 and TRBJ2-1; 8 bases are a match to TRBD1. Germline CDR1 is SGHRS and CDR2 is YFSETQ. Losses at the gene ends were 6 bases for V and 8 bases for J; bases not matched to a gene: 13. The CDR3 sequence is 15 residues long.

About this clonotype: Since a much larger clone is just one base distant, this may be a read error. This likely comes from a read error, as the CDR3 has no conserved phenylalanine or tryptophan at its end. This chain uses TRBV7-2 with TRBJ2-5; maybe TRBD2 (7 bases). The J call is uncertain, as TRBJ2-1 better fits the DNA end. CDR1 SGHTA and CDR2 FQGNSA come from the germline V gene. The CDR3 runs to 11 residues. The CDR3 region has the DNA TGTGCCAGCAGCGGGGGGGCTGGGCAGTTCTCC. It specifies CASSGGAGQFS.

The genes are TRBV7-2 and TRBJ2-5; 10 bases map to TRBD1. The assigned J gene may be wrong: the sequence end matches TRBJ2-1 better. CDR1 and CDR2 from the germline V gene are SGHTA and FQGNSA. This CDR3 has 16 residues. The CDR3 nucleotides read TGTGCCAGCAGCTTGACAGGGGGCGCGGGGCAAGAGACCCAGTTCTTC. This sequence encodes CASSLTGGAGQETQFF.

This clonotype was counted many times. J is TRBJ1-1 and V is TRBV11-3; no clear D. The CDR3 contains 14 residues. Germline V gene lookup returns CDR1 SGHNT and CDR2 YENEEA. The V end lost 5 bases, the J end lost 0 bases, and 10 bases lay between the germline ends. CDR3 sequence: CASSIPAVNTEAFF. CDR3 sequence (DNA): TGTGCCAGCAGCATCCCGGCCGTGAACACTGAAGCTTTCTTT. The variable domain in full, completed from reference TRBV11-3 and TRBJ1-1, reads EAGVVQSPRYKIIEKKQPVAFWCNPISGHNTLYWYLQNLGQGPELLIRYENEEAVDDSQLPKDRFSAERLKGVDSTLKIQPAELGDSAVYLCASSIPAVNTEAFFGQGTRLTVV.

The rearrangement uses TRBV7-2 and TRBJ2-4; D possibly corresponds to TRBD2 (7 bases). CDR3 length: 14 residues. Looked up from germline, CDR1 is SGHTA and CDR2 is FQGNSA. The CDR3 is CAGSGAGTQKIQYF. The CDR3 nucleotides read TGTGCGGGGAGCGGGGCCGGGACACAGAAGATCCAGTACTTC.

The chain uses TRBV5-1 and TRBJ1-1, with 7 nucleotides matching TRBD1. Germline-derived CDR1 and CDR2 are SGHRS and YFSETQ. This CDR3 has 14 residues. J lost 3 bases, V lost 2 bases, and 4 bases had no gene match. CDR3 residues: CASSFAGGDTEAFF. The CDR3 nucleotides read TGCGCCAGCAGCTTCGCAGGGGGGGACACTGAAGCTTTCTTT.

This clonotype was picked up a small number of times. The V call is TRBV7-3, the J call TRBJ2-3, with 8 bases identical to TRBD2. V was pared by 0 bases and J by 4 bases, with 0 bases of the junction left unmatched. Germline values: CDR1 SGHTA, CDR2 FQGTGA. The CDR3 is 14 residues long. The CDR3 bases are TGTGCCAGCAGCTTAACACTAGCGGCAGATACGCAGTATTTT. It codes for CASSLTLAADTQYF.

This chain links TRBV7-8 with TRBJ2-5, with 9 bases that match TRBD1. The CDR3 consists of 16 residues. Germline loops: CDR1 SGHVS, CDR2 FQNEAQ. The trim removed 6 bases at V and 5 bases at J, leaving 13 bases unmatched. The CDR3 sequence is CASSNRGTGWSETQYF. DNA for the CDR3: TGTGCCAGCAGTAACCGGGGGACAGGGTGGTCGGAGACCCAGTACTTC. The variable domain in full, with the rest retrieved from reference TRBV7-8 and TRBJ2-5, is GAGVSQSPRYKVAKRGQDVALRCDPISGHVSLFWYQQALGQGPEFLTYFQNEAQLDKSGLPSDRFFAERPEGSVSTLKIQRTQQEDSAVYLCASSNRGTGWSETQYFGPGTRLLVL.

This clonotype showed up just a few times. This chain uses TRBV28 with TRBJ1-2; 8 bases line up with TRBD1. Losses at the gene ends were 9 bases for V and 2 bases for J; bases not matched to a gene: 5. This CDR3 is built from 13 residues. The germline CDR1 and CDR2 sequences are MDHEN and SYDVKM. CDR3 residues: CASFRTGNYGYTF. Here the CDR3 DNA reads TGTGCCAGTTTCCGGACAGGGAACTATGGCTACACCTTC.

This sequence joins TRBV6-1 and TRBJ2-3; D gene uncertain. This CDR3 has 16 amino acids. CDR1 and CDR2 (germline): MNHNS, SASEGT. V gave up 2 bases and J gave up 7 bases, with 19 bases separating them. The CDR3 sequence is CASSEFWGRYKNTQYF. As DNA, the CDR3 is TGTGCCAGCAGTGAATTTTGGGGAAGATACAAAAATACGCAGTATTTT.

This rearrangement joins TRBV7-2 to TRBJ2-3; 8 nucleotides agree with TRBD2. In germline, CDR1 is SGHTA, CDR2 FQGNSA. This CDR3 spans 19 amino acids. Unmatched junction bases numbered 19, after V lost 5 bases and J lost 3 bases. DNA for the CDR3: TGTGCCAGCAGCCCACAGGGAAGGAGTGGGAGCGGGAGAACAGATACGCAGTATTTT. Residues: CASSPQGRSGSGRTDTQYF.

CDR3 nucleotides: TGTGCCAGCAGCTTAGGGCAGGGCCGAGCCAAAGACACCCAGTACTTC. Translating gives CASSLGQGRAKDTQYF. The gene calls are TRBV11-2 and TRBJ2-4, with D perhaps TRBD1 (5 bases). V was clipped by 1 base and J by 13 bases, with 23 bases between them. This CDR3 contains 16 residues. Germline CDR1 SGHAT, CDR2 FQNNGV.

The chain is built from TRBV27 and TRBJ1-1; D uncertain. This CDR3 spans 13 amino acids. In germline, CDR1 is MNHEY, CDR2 SMNVEV (reference sequence). V dropped 7 bases and J dropped 2 bases, with 11 bases sitting between them. The CDR3 here is CASNRGPNTEAFF. In DNA, the CDR3 is TGTGCCAGCAATAGAGGGCCCAACACTGAAGCTTTCTTT.

The J gene is TRBJ2-5, the V gene TRBV11-3, with D hard to call. This CDR3 is built from 15 residues. V was clipped by 2 bases and J by 11 bases, with 21 bases between them. The germline CDR1 and CDR2 sequences are SGHNT and YENEEA. CDR3 sequence: CASSLSRNQVNEQYF. The DNA of the CDR3 is TGTGCCAGCAGCTTATCTAGGAACCAGGTCAATGAGCAGTACTTC.

The sample holds a few counts of this clonotype. This chain links TRBV6-2 or TRBV6-3 with TRBJ2-3; 7 nucleotides agree with TRBD1. Germline V gives CDR1 MNHEY, CDR2 SVGEGT. The CDR3 sequence is 16 residues long. V was clipped by 6 bases and J by 0 bases; unmatched bases: 9. CDR3 amino acids: CASRKNRGLSTDTQYF. The CDR3 DNA reads TGTGCCAGCAGAAAAAACAGGGGTCTGAGCACAGATACGCAGTATTTT.